This T cell receptor (beta chain) was sequenced for a study of quantifying T cell responses using KT2 cells. Across the study: cDNA was made from DNase-treated RNA using alpha and beta constant primers.

This CDR3 has 15 amino acids. Germline values: CDR1 SGHRS, CDR2 YFSETQ. Trimming pared 7 bases from V and 2 bases from J, leaving 17 bases between. A single-stranded UMI oligo with SP2 sequence was ligated to cDNA 3' ends. The first PCR ran approximately 4 cycles with an equimolar RC1.1 and RC1.2 beta primer mix. TCRdb reanalysed the UMI-ligation and nested PCR reads using MiXCR and keeps one entry per CDR3 protein. The sample has tens of thousands of distinct CDR3 sequences, 10% seen once. This clonotype was picked up many times. The chain has TRBV5-1 and TRBJ2-3; possible D gene TRBD2, 5 bases. Sequenced sample: PBMCs spiked with cells of the T cell clone KT2. The TCR originated in a human donor. The CDR3 region is CASLASGYATDTQYF. CDR3 bases: TGCGCCAGCCTCGCCAGCGGATACGCCACAGATACGCAGTATTTT. The full variable domain, its missing parts supplied by reference TRBV5-1 and TRBJ2-3, is KAGVTQTPRYLIKTRGQQVTLSCSPISGHRSVSWYQQTPGQGLQFLFEYFSETQRNKGNFPGRFSGRQFSNSRSEMNVSTLELGDSALYLCASLASGYATDTQYFGPGTRLTVL.